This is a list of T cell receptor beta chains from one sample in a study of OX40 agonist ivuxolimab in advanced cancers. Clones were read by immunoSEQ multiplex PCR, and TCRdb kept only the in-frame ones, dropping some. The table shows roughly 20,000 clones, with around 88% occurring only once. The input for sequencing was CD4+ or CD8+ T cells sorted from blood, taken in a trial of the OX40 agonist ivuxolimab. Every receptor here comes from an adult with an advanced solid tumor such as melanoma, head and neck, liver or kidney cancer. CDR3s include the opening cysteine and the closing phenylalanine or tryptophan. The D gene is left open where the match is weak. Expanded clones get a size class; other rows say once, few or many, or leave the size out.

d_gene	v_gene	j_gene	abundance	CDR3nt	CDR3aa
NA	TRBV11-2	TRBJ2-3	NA	TGTGCCAGCAGCTTAGGACCCACGAGACGGGATACGCAGTATTTT	CASSLGPTRRDTQYF
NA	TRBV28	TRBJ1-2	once	TGTGCCAGCAGTTTGGAGGGCTACTATGGCTACACCTTC	CASSLEGYYGYTF
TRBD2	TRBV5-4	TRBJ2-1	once	TGTGCCAGCAGCGGGGGACTAGCGGGAGCAGTCGATGAGCAGTTCTTC	CASSGGLAGAVDEQFF
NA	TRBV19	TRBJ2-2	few	TGTGCCAGTAGTCTTGCCCGGGAGCTGTTTTTT	CASSLARELFF
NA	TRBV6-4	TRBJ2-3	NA	TGTGCCAGCAGAAGTCAGGAGTGGGATACAGATACGCAGTATTTT	CASRSQEWDTDTQYF
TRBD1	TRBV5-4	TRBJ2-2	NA	TGTGCCAGCAGCTCCTCGGGACAGACCACCGGGGAGCTGTTTTTT	CASSSSGQTTGELFF
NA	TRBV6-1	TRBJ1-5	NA	TGTGCCAGCAGTGAAGGGGCAGGGGCTGCTTGGCAGCCCCAGCATTTT	CASSEGAGAAWQPQHF
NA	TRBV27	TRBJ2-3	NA	TGTGCCAGCCGCCAGGCAGATACGCAGTATTTT	CASRQADTQYF
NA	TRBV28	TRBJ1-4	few	TGTGCCAGCAGTTTCCCAGGGAGAGCAGAAAAACTGTTTTTT	CASSFPGRAEKLFF
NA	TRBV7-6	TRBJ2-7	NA	TGTGCCAGCAGCTTAGCCGACCGATCAAACTCCTACGAGCAGTACTTC	CASSLADRSNSYEQYF
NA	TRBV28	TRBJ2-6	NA	TGTGCCACCCAAGATTCCGGGGCCAACGTCCTGACTTTC	CATQDSGANVLTF
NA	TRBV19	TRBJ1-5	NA	TGTGCCAGTAGTTATTGGGGTCAGCCCCAGCATTTT	CASSYWGQPQHF
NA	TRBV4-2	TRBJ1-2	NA	TGTGCCAGCAGCCATCCCGGGACGTATGGCTACACCTTC	CASSHPGTYGYTF
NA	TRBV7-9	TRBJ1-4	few	TGTGCCAGCAGCCCCGTTCGGAGCAATGAAAAACTGTTTTTT	CASSPVRSNEKLFF
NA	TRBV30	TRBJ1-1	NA	TGTGCCTGGGGGACTTACATTCACGAAGCTTTCTTT	CAWGTYIHEAFF
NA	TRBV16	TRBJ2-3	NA	TGTGCCAGCAGCGGAACAGGGAGCACAGATACGCAGTATTTT	CASSGTGSTDTQYF
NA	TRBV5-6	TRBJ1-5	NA	TGTGCCAGCAGCTTGGGCAATCAGCCCCAGCATTTT	CASSLGNQPQHF
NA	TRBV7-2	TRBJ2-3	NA	TGTGCCAGCAGCAGGACCCCCGAGGACACAGATACGCAGTATTTT	CASSRTPEDTDTQYF
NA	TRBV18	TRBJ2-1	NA	TGTGCCAGCTCCCGGATTGGGGGAGGCTACAATGAGCAGTTCTTC	CASSRIGGGYNEQFF
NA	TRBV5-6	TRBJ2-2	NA	TGCGCCAGCAGCACTGACGGGGAGCTGTTTTTT	CASSTDGELFF
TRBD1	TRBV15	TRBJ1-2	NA	TGTGCCACCAGCAGGGGTTTCCCGGGACAGGGTGACTATGGCTACACCTTC	CATSRGFPGQGDYGYTF
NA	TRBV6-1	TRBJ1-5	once	TGTGCCAGCAGTGAAAGGGGCCGTCAGCCCCAGCATTTT	CASSERGRQPQHF
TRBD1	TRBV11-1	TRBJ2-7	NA	TGTGCCACCCGCGGGACAGGGGTCTGGGAGCAGTACTTC	CATRGTGVWEQYF
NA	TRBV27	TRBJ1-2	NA	TGTGCCAGCAGTCGCGGACGTAACTATGGCTACACCTTC	CASSRGRNYGYTF
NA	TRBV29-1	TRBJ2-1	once	TGCAGCGTTCGGACTACTCTCTACAATGAGCAGTTCTTC	CSVRTTLYNEQFF
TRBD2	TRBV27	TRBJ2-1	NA	TGTGCCAGCAGTTTAACGGGACTAGCCGTCTATGAGCAGTTCTTC	CASSLTGLAVYEQFF
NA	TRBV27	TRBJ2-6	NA	TGTGCCAGCAGTCCATACTCTCCCGGCTCTGGGGCCAACGTCCTGACTTTC	CASSPYSPGSGANVLTF
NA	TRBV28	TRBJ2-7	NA	TGTGCCAGCAGTCCCGCATCCGAGCAGTACTTC	CASSPASEQYF
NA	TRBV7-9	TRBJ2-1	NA	TGTGCCATCTCAGGGCTAGCGACCTACAATGAGCAGTTCTTC	CAISGLATYNEQFF
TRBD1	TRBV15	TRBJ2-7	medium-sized	TGTGCCACCAGCAGACTTCGACAGGGCAGCGAGCAGTACTTC	CATSRLRQGSEQYF
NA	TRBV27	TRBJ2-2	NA	TGTGCCAGCAGTTTTCGGGGTAAATCCGGGGAGCTGTTTTTT	CASSFRGKSGELFF
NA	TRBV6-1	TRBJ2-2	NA	TGTGCCAGCAGTAGGACAGACCCGGCTACCGGGGAGCTGTTTTTT	CASSRTDPATGELFF
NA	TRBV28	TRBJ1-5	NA	TGTGCCAGCAGAAGAGGACGGCCTGGGAATCAGCCCCAGCATTTT	CASRRGRPGNQPQHF
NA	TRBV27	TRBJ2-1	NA	TGTGCCAGCAGTTTATCGGGCCAAAATGGTGAGCAGTTCTTC	CASSLSGQNGEQFF
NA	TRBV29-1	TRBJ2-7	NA	TGCAGCGGGCTGGACGGATACGAGCAGTACTTC	CSGLDGYEQYF
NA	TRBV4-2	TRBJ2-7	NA	TGTGCCAGCAGCCAACTTGACACGCTCTCCTACGAGCAGTACTTC	CASSQLDTLSYEQYF
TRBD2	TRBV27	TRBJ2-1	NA	TGTGCCAGCAGTGCAGGACTAGGGAACAATGAGCAGTTCTTC	CASSAGLGNNEQFF
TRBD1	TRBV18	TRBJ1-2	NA	TGTGCCAGCTCACTAGGACAGGGGAAAAACTATGGCTACACCTTC	CASSLGQGKNYGYTF
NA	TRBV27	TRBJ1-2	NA	TGTGCCAGCAGTTTATCGTGGGGGGCCGCCAACTATGGCTACACCTTC	CASSLSWGAANYGYTF
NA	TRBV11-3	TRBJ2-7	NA	TGTGCCAGCAGCTTCATGGAAGAGCAGTACTTC	CASSFMEEQYF
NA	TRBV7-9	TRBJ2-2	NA	TGTGCCAGCAGCTTGGACACCGGGGAGCTGTTTTTT	CASSLDTGELFF
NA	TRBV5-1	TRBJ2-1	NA	TGCGCCAGCAGCTTGAGTCCACTCAATGAACAGTTCTTC	CASSLSPLNEQFF
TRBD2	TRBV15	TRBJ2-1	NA	TGTGCCACCAGCAAGGGACTACCACCCAATGAGCAGTTCTTC	CATSKGLPPNEQFF
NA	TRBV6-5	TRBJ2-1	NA	TGTGCCAGCAGTTATAGCGGTTCCTACAATGAGCAGTTCTTC	CASSYSGSYNEQFF
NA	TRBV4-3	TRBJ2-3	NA	TGCGCCAGCAGCCAAGATAGTCCAGCAGATACGCAGTATTTT	CASSQDSPADTQYF
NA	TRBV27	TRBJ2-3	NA	TGTGCCAGCAGTTTATGGGTTGGAGATACGCAGTATTTT	CASSLWVGDTQYF
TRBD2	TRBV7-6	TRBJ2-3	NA	TGTGCTAGCGGGGACTTAGATACGCAGTATTTT	CASGDLDTQYF
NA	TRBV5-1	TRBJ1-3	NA	TGCGCCAGCAGCTTCTCAGGGGCTGGAAACACCATATATTTT	CASSFSGAGNTIYF
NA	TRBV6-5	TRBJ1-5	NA	TGTGCCAGCAGCCAGGAAAATAGCAATCAGCCCCAGCATTTT	CASSQENSNQPQHF
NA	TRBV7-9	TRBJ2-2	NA	TGTGCCTCTCGGGTGAACACCGGGGAGCTGTTTTTT	CASRVNTGELFF
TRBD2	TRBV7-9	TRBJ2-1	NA	TGTGCCAGCAGCTTACCTTCACTAGCGGGTGCGTATGAGCAGTTCTTC	CASSLPSLAGAYEQFF
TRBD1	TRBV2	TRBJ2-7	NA	TGTGCCAGCAGCCAGGGACAGGCCTACGAGCAGTACTTC	CASSQGQAYEQYF
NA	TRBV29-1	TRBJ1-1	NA	TGCAGCGTGGGGAACACTGAAGCTTTCTTT	CSVGNTEAFF